Following are 26 T cell receptor beta chains from one sample sequenced in a study of vaccination and CD4 T cells after COVID-19 (dated by TCRdb to 2022 to 2024). These receptors have no identified antigens. What this sample's treatment or condition label stands for: roughly 10-day PBMC culture with coronavirus spike peptide pools or control peptides (ViraFEST assay). The library was built by means of PCR. Sequencing relied on an Illumina iSeq 100. TCR sequencing of DNA from cultured CD4+ T cells used the Oncomine TCR Beta short-read assay at the Johns Hopkins FTIC core. TCRdb reran the public reads through fastp at Q25 and MiXCR, keeping productive beta chains. Duplicate CDR3 protein sequences are folded into a single record with the most common DNA and genes. The sample table records tens of thousands of distinct CDR3 sequences; roughly half of these occur just once. 4% to 6% of the sample comes from the top ten.

What was sequenced was CD4+ T cells from blood, cultured in vitro. The receptors shown here come from a human donor who had recovered from COVID-19.

This clonotype was observed a handful of times. V gene TRBV6-5 combines with J gene TRBJ1-1, with D uncertain. The CDR3 contains 14 residues. The V end lost 0 bases, the J end lost 4 bases, and 9 bases lay between the germline ends. Germline CDR1 and CDR2: MNHEY and SVGAGI. CDR3 nucleotide sequence: TGTGCCAGCAGTTACTCCCAGTCGAGCACTGAAGCTTTCTTT. Translation gives CASSYSQSSTEAFF.

V is TRBV7-3 and J is TRBJ2-7, with D tentatively TRBD1 (6 bases). Per germline, CDR1 SGHTA and CDR2 FQGTGA. CDR3 length equals 14 residues. The V end lost 0 bases, the J end lost 4 bases, and 10 bases lay between the germline ends. The CDR3 DNA is TGTGCCAGCAGCTTAACCTGGGGGCCATACGAGCAGTACTTC. It codes for CASSLTWGPYEQYF.

The chain carries TRBV20-1 and TRBJ1-2; maybe TRBD1 (5 bases). V was shortened by 2 bases and J by 2 bases, with 18 bases between the two germline ends. CDR1 DFQATT and CDR2 SNEGSKA come from the germline V gene (reference sequence). This CDR3 is 16 amino acids long. CDR3 sequence: CSARSDAGRWNYGYTF. The CDR3 region has the DNA TGCAGTGCTAGATCCGACGCAGGGAGGTGGAACTATGGCTACACCTTC.

This chain uses TRBV19 with TRBJ1-1; maybe TRBD1 (6 bases). Trimming took off 5 bases at V and 5 bases at J, with 12 bases between the two ends. CDR1 LNHDA and CDR2 SQIVND come from the germline V gene (reference sequence). This CDR3 has 13 residues. For the CDR3, the DNA is TGTGCCAGTAGTGTCTCGAGGGGGACTGAAGCTTTCTTT. Translation: CASSVSRGTEAFF.

This sequence joins TRBV6-5 and TRBJ2-1; D gene uncertain. V was clipped by 1 base and J by 2 bases, with 12 bases between them. Germline assignment: CDR1 MNHEY and CDR2 SVGAGI. The CDR3 extends over 16 amino acids. CDR3: CASSYFPARTYNEQFF. CDR3 coding DNA: TGTGCCAGCAGTTACTTTCCAGCGCGAACCTACAATGAGCAGTTCTTC.

J is TRBJ2-1 and V is TRBV9, with D tentatively TRBD2 (6 bases). Trimming pared 0 bases from V and 4 bases from J, leaving 11 bases between. Germline values: CDR1 SGDLS, CDR2 YYNGEE. The CDR3 length is 15 residues. As DNA, the CDR3 is TGTGCCAGCAGCGTAGGAGCGGGCGCTTACAATGAGCAGTTCTTC. Protein product: CASSVGAGAYNEQFF.

The chain has TRBV6-2 or TRBV6-3 and TRBJ2-7; 11 positions match TRBD2. V was pared by 4 bases and J by 2 bases, with 22 bases of the junction left unmatched. This CDR3 has 21 residues. Germline assignment: CDR1 MNHEY and CDR2 SVGEGT. CDR3 residues: CASSSTPGSGGADESPYEQYF. For the CDR3, the DNA is TGTGCCAGCAGTTCAACCCCGGGTAGCGGGGGGGCCGACGAGAGCCCCTACGAGCAGTACTTC.

The V and J genes are TRBV5-4 and TRBJ2-2; possibly TRBD2 for D (5 bases). The CDR3 covers 15 residues. Per the germline V gene, CDR1 is SGHNT and CDR2 is YYREEE (reference sequence). V lost 1 base and J 4 bases, leaving 11 bases between the germline ends. In DNA form, the CDR3 reads TGTGCCAGCAGCTTGACCGGGATGGGCACCGGGGAGCTGTTTTTT. It codes for CASSLTGMGTGELFF.

The rearrangement links TRBV19 to TRBJ1-1, with 11 positions matching TRBD1. Germline CDR1 is LNHDA and CDR2 is SQIVND (reference sequence). CDR3 length equals 17 residues. V was pared by 9 bases and J by 5 bases, with 17 bases of the junction left unmatched. The DNA of the CDR3 is TGTGCCAGCCATATAAGAGGACAGGGGGCTGCGGGGACTGAAGCTTTCTTT. It codes for CASHIRGQGAAGTEAFF.

The rearrangement uses TRBV11-2 and TRBJ2-1; D call uncertain. The V gene's germline CDR1 is SGHAT and CDR2 FQNNGV. V gave up 1 base and J gave up 9 bases, with 7 bases separating them. This CDR3 is 12 amino acids long. CDR3 protein: CASSLVGPEQFF. The CDR3 DNA reads TGTGCCAGCAGCTTAGTAGGTCCTGAGCAGTTCTTC. Drawing the rest from reference TRBV11-2 and TRBJ2-1, the complete variable domain is EAGVAQSPRYKIIEKRQSVAFWCNPISGHATLYWYQQILGQGPKLLIQFQNNGVVDDSQLPKDRFSAERLKGVDSTLKIQPAKLEDSAVYLCASSLVGPEQFFGPGTRLTVL.

The gene calls are TRBV6-1 and TRBJ1-5; TRBD1 matches at 7 bases. The CDR3 length is 16 residues. The junction had 11 bases not matched to a gene; V was cut back by 6 bases and J by 3 bases. CDR1 and CDR2 (germline): MNHNS, SASEGT. CDR3 sequence (DNA): TGTGCCAGCAGAGGTCGGACAGGAGGCTCCAATCAGCCCCAGCATTTT. Protein sequence: CASRGRTGGSNQPQHF.

The chain links TRBV28 to TRBJ1-2, with 10 bases lining up with TRBD1. This CDR3 has 14 amino acids. Germline trimming cut 6 bases from V and 3 bases from J; bases unmatched to any gene: 4. The germline CDR1 and CDR2 sequences are MDHEN and SYDVKM. The CDR3 sequence is CASRSGTGDYGYTF. DNA of the CDR3: TGTGCCAGCAGATCCGGGACAGGGGACTATGGCTACACCTTC.

This clonotype was observed a few times. The chain has TRBV10-1 and TRBJ2-3; TRBD2 is a possible D gene (7 bases). V lost 2 bases to trimming and J lost 4 bases, with 13 bases between them. CDR1 WNHNN and CDR2 SYGVQD come from the germline V gene (reference sequence). The CDR3 extends over 15 amino acids. The CDR3 protein is CASSEQLGGADTQYF. In DNA, the CDR3 is TGCGCCAGCAGTGAGCAACTAGGGGGGGCAGATACGCAGTATTTT.

The CDR3 nucleotides read TGTGCCAGTAGTGGGGACAGGGATCAGCCCCAGCATTTT. Protein sequence: CASSGDRDQPQHF. The chain is built from TRBV19 and TRBJ1-5; TRBD1 aligns across 9 bases. Per germline, CDR1 LNHDA and CDR2 SQIVND (reference sequence). After removal of 5 bases from V and 5 bases from J, the junction contained 1 base not matched to a gene. There are 13 residues in the CDR3.

This clonotype was seen only a few times. The V and J genes are TRBV7-2 and TRBJ2-6, with TRBD1 matching 7 bases. CDR1 is SGHTA, CDR2 FQGNSA, per germline. Trimming removed 6 bases from V and 0 bases from J; junction bases left unmatched: 5. The CDR3 has 16 amino acids. The CDR3 spells CASSRDSLSGANVLTF. As DNA, the CDR3 is TGTGCCAGCAGTAGGGACAGCCTCTCTGGGGCCAACGTCCTGACTTTC.

This chain uses TRBV15 with TRBJ1-1; no clear D. CDR3 length: 13 residues. V gave up 0 bases and J gave up 1 base, with 3 bases separating them. CDR1 LNHNV and CDR2 YYDKDF come from the germline V gene (reference sequence). CDR3 nucleotide sequence: TGTGCCACCAGCAGAGAAGAGAACACTGAAGCTTTCTTT. Amino acid sequence: CATSREENTEAFF. Combining the CDR3 with reference TRBV15 and TRBJ1-1 gives the whole variable domain DAMVIQNPRYQVTQFGKPVTLSCSQTLNHNVMYWYQQKSSQAPKLLFHYYDKDFNNEADTPDNFQSRRPNTSFCFLDIRSPGLGDTAMYLCATSREENTEAFFGQGTRLTVV.

The chain couples TRBV27 to TRBJ2-4, with 7 bases matching TRBD1. This CDR3 contains 13 residues. V was clipped by 10 bases and J by 6 bases; unmatched bases: 9. The germline V gene has CDR1 MNHEY and CDR2 SMNVEV (reference sequence). The CDR3 DNA follows: TGTGCCACCTCCCAAAGGACAGGAAACATTCAGTACTTC. It codes for CATSQRTGNIQYF.

This clonotype was counted between two and nine times. The rearrangement joins TRBV20-1 to TRBJ2-7; TRBD2 agrees at 11 bases. The CDR3 extends over 14 amino acids. CDR1 DFQATT and CDR2 SNEGSKA come from the germline V gene (reference sequence). The V gene end was trimmed by 6 bases and the J gene end by 6 bases; junction bases not matched to a gene: 10. The CDR3 region is CSASSGRGLGEQYF. As DNA, the CDR3 is TGCAGTGCCAGTAGCGGGAGGGGTTTGGGCGAGCAGTACTTC.

This clonotype has a single count. The rearrangement joins TRBV6-1 to TRBJ2-5; possibly TRBD2 for D (6 bases). CDR1 and CDR2 (germline): MNHNS, SASEGT. CDR3 length: 13 amino acids. The V gene lost 3 bases and the J gene lost 3 bases, with 8 bases spanning the gap. CDR3 sequence: CASSETREETQYF. The CDR3 DNA sequence: TGTGCCAGCAGTGAGACTAGAGAAGAGACCCAGTACTTC.

V usage is TRBV29-1 and J usage is TRBJ2-1, with 12 bases identical to TRBD2. V lost 7 bases and J lost 9; bases outside the gene matches: 13. Germline lookup yields CDR1 SQVTM and CDR2 ANQGSEA. The CDR3 spans 15 residues. CDR3 coding DNA: TGCAGCGCCGAAGCCCCTAGCGGGGGGGACGGTGAGCAGTTCTTC. It encodes CSAEAPSGGDGEQFF.

The chain employs TRBV20-1 and TRBJ1-1, with D hard to call. The length of the CDR3 is 11 residues. Trimming cost V 6 bases and J 4 bases, with 9 bases left between them. Germline lookup yields CDR1 DFQATT and CDR2 SNEGSKA (reference sequence). Here the CDR3 DNA reads TGCAGTGCACCGGTGGCCACTGAAGCTTTCTTT. It codes for CSAPVATEAFF.

This clonotype was seen a handful of times. This chain joins TRBV5-4 and TRBJ2-2, with D perhaps assigned TRBD1 or TRBD2 (5 bases each). Trimming shortened V by 4 bases and J by 7 bases, and 17 bases separated the two germline ends. Germline V gives CDR1 SGHNT, CDR2 YYREEE (reference sequence). The CDR3 spans 15 residues. As DNA, the CDR3 is TGTGCCAGCAGCCCATCAACGGGGCCGGGCGGGGAGCTGTTTTTT. It specifies CASSPSTGPGGELFF.

This clonotype appeared a few times. V is TRBV6-2 or TRBV6-3 and J is TRBJ1-5, with a tentative D call TRBD1 (5 bases). CDR1 is MNHEY and CDR2 is SVGEGT in the germline V gene. Trimming took off 5 bases at V and 4 bases at J, with 15 bases between the two ends. This CDR3 has 15 residues. For the CDR3, the DNA is TGTGCCAGCAGTCGGGGCTCGGCGGGAAATCAGCCCCAGCATTTT. Protein: CASSRGSAGNQPQHF.

By share, this clonotype ranks as medium-sized (0.01 to 0.1%). The CDR3, as DNA: TGCAGTGCTAGAGAGGGGTCTCTTCGGGCTTTCTTT. Its protein is CSAREGSLRAFF. This chain uses TRBV20-1 with TRBJ1-1; D remains ambiguous. The CDR3 is 12 residues long. V shed 0 bases and J shed 11 bases, with 13 bases lying between them. CDR1 DFQATT and CDR2 SNEGSKA come from the germline V gene (reference sequence).

The chain links TRBV28 to TRBJ1-6; D is unclear. CDR1 and CDR2 (germline): MDHEN, SYDVKM. CDR3 length: 14 amino acids. Trimming stripped 2 bases from V and 5 bases from J, with 7 bases between. The CDR3 DNA sequence: TGTGCCAGCAGTTTAAAACAGCATAATTCACCCCTCCACTTT. This sequence encodes CASSLKQHNSPLHF. The whole variable domain, remainder taken from reference TRBV28 and TRBJ1-6, is DVKVTQSSRYLVKRTGEKVFLECVQDMDHENMFWYRQDPGLGLRLIYFSYDVKMKEKGDIPEGYSVSREKKERFSLILESASTNQTSMYLCASSLKQHNSPLHFGNGTRLTVT.

This clonotype was seen only a few times. The gene calls are TRBV20-1 and TRBJ2-2, with 9 bases matching TRBD2. This CDR3 spans 15 amino acids. Germline values: CDR1 DFQATT, CDR2 SNEGSKA (reference sequence). V gave up 5 bases and J gave up 0 bases; unmatched junction bases: 4. The CDR3 region is CSASRTSANTGELFF. The CDR3 DNA is TGCAGTGCTTCAAGGACTAGCGCGAACACCGGGGAGCTGTTTTTT.